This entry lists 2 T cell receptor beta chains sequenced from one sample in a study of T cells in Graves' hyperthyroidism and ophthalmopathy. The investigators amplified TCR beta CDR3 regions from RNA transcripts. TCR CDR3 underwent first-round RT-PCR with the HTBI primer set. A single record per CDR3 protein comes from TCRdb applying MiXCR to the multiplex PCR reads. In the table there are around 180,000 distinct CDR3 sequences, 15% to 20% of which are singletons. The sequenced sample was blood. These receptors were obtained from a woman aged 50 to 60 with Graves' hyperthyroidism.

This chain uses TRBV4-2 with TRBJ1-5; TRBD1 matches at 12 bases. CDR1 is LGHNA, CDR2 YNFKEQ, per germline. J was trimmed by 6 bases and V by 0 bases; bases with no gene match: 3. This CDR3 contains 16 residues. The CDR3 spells CASSQEGTGGGQPQHF. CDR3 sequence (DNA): TGTGCCAGCAGCCAAGAAGGGACAGGGGGCGGTCAGCCCCAGCATTTT.

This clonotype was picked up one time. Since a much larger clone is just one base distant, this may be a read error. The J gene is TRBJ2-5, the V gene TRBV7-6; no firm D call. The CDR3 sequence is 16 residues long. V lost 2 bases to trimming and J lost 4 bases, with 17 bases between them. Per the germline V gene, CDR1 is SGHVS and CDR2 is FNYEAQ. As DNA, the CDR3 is TGTGCCAGCAGCTTAAGAGAACTTTGGGCAGCAGAGACCCAGTACTTC. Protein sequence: CASSLRELWAAETQYF.